This entry is about one T cell receptor (beta chain). The antigen remains unidentified. This record belongs to a study of cytomegalovirus exposure and HLA in healthy donors. The germline V and J ends were trimmed by 5 bases and 2 bases, with 15 bases remaining between them. This CDR3 comprises 15 residues. Germline V lookup: CDR1 SEHNR, CDR2 FQNEAQ (reference sequence). Notes on the study in general: Using the classifier, cytomegalovirus status was reportedly diagnosed with high specificity and sensitivity. The only immune exposure information that was available was CMV serostatus. Most TCR beta V segments were productive about 90% or about 30% of the time in an earlier analysis.

Every donor was a healthy person donating bone marrow. A multiplex PCR was run with 60 Vbeta primers and 13 Jbeta primers. Using immunoSEQ multiplex PCR, the repertoire was profiled, and TCRdb retains in-frame clones only, with some absent. The table includes 110,000 to 150,000 clones, approximately 68% detected once. V gene TRBV7-9 combines with J gene TRBJ1-2; no firm D call. The receptor was isolated from a man in his forties or fifties in good health and CMV-seronegative. What was sequenced was PBMCs. The CDR3 protein is CASSTRRVENYGYTF. As DNA, the CDR3 is TGTGCCAGCAGCACCCGGCGGGTGGAGAACTATGGCTACACCTTC.